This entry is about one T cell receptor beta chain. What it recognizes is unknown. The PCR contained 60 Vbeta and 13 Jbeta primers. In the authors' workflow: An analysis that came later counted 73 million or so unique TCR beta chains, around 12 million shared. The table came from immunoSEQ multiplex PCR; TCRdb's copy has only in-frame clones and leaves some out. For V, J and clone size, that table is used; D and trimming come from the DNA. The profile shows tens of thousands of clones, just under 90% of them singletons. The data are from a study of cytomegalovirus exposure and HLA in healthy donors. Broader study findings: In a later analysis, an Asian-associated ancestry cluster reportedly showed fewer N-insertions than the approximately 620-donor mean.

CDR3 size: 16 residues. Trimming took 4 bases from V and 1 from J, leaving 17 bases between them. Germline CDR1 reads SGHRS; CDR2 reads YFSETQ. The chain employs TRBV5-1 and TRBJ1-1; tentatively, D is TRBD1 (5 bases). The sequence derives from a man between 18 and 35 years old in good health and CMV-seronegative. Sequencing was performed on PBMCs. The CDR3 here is CASSLTPGGWNTEAFF. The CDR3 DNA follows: TGCGCCAGCAGCCTTACTCCCGGGGGTTGGAACACTGAAGCTTTCTTT. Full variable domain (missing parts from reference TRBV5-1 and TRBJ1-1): KAGVTQTPRYLIKTRGQQVTLSCSPISGHRSVSWYQQTPGQGLQFLFEYFSETQRNKGNFPGRFSGRQFSNSRSEMNVSTLELGDSALYLCASSLTPGGWNTEAFFGQGTRLTVV.